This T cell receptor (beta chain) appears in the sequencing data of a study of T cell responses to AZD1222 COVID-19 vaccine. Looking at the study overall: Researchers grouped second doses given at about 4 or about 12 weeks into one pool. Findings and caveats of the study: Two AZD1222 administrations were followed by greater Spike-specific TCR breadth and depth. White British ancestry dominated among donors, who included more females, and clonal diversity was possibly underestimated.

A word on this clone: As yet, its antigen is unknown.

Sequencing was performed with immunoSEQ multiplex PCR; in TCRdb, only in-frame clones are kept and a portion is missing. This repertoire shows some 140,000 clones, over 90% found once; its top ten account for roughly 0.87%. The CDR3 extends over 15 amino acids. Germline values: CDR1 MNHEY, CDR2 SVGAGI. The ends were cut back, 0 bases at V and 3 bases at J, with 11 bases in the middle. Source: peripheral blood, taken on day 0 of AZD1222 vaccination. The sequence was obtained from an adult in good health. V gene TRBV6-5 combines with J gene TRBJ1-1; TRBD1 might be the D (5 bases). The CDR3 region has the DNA TGTGCCAGCAGTTACTCGACCAGGGTCGACACTGAAGCTTTCTTT. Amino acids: CASSYSTRVDTEAFF.